Below, 5 T cell receptor beta chains from the same sample are listed, as sequenced in a study of brain T cells in children with intractable seizures. Measured with immunoSEQ multiplex PCR; TCRdb has only the in-frame clones, and not every one. The sample has 100,000 to 120,000 clones, approximately 94% seen once. The source material was peripheral blood, sampled at surgery. The receptors were gathered from a boy in the first two years of life with hemimegalencephaly and intractable seizures.

This chain joins TRBV7-9 and TRBJ1-1; TRBD1 is a possible D gene (5 bases). The CDR3 contains 15 residues. Deletions cut 3 bases from V and 4 bases from J, with 15 bases between. CDR1 SEHNR and CDR2 FQNEAQ come from the germline V gene (reference sequence). CDR3 residues: CASSFFGASPTEAFF. CDR3 nucleotides: TGTGCCAGCAGCTTTTTTGGGGCCAGCCCCACTGAAGCTTTCTTT. Together with reference TRBV7-9 and TRBJ1-1, the CDR3 gives the full variable domain: DTGVSQNPRHKITKRGQNVTFRCDPISEHNRLYWYRQTLGQGPEFLTYFQNEAQLEKSRLLSDRFSAERPKGSFSTLEIQRTEQGDSAMYLCASSFFGASPTEAFFGQGTRLTVV.

The chain is built from TRBV12-5 and TRBJ2-3; 10 nucleotides agree with TRBD2. J lost 0 bases, V lost 2 bases, and 11 bases had no gene match. Germline V lookup: CDR1 LGHNT, CDR2 FRNRAP. The CDR3 sequence is 19 residues long. CDR3: CASGLSWTSGYTSTDTQYF. CDR3 bases: TGTGCTAGTGGTTTGTCATGGACTAGCGGTTACACTAGCACAGATACGCAGTATTTT. Complete variable domain (other parts from reference TRBV12-5 and TRBJ2-3): DARVTQTPRHKVTEMGQEVTMRCQPILGHNTVFWYRQTMMQGLELLAYFRNRAPLDDSGMPKDRFSAEMPDATLATLKIQPSEPRDSAVYFCASGLSWTSGYTSTDTQYFGPGTRLTVL.

V usage is TRBV3-1 (or the pseudogene TRBV3-2) and J usage is TRBJ2-7; D is possibly TRBD2 (5 bases). In germline, CDR1 is LGHDT, CDR2 YNNKEL (reference sequence). V lost 1 base and J lost 2, with 18 bases in between. The CDR3 has 17 amino acids. Here the CDR3 DNA reads TGTGCCAGCAGCCAAGTGAGCCAGACCAACGGGGCCTACGAGCAGTACTTC. As protein: CASSQVSQTNGAYEQYF.

The chain joins TRBV14 to TRBJ2-1; D not resolved. The V gene's germline CDR1 is SGHDN and CDR2 FVKESK. There are 14 residues in the CDR3. Trimming removed 2 bases from V and 10 bases from J, with 15 bases in between. The chain's CDR3 is CASSQSALLGEQFF. Here the CDR3 DNA reads TGTGCCAGCAGCCAAAGCGCGCTCCTCGGCGAGCAGTTCTTC.

V and J are TRBV18 and TRBJ1-5; D is undetermined. CDR1 is KGHSH and CDR2 is LQKENI in the germline V gene. The ends were cut back, 3 bases at V and 4 bases at J, with 10 bases in the middle. There are 14 residues in the CDR3. CDR3 in DNA: TGTGCCAGCTCACCCACACCGGGGAATCAGCCCCAGCATTTT. This translates into CASSPTPGNQPQHF.